Sequencing of this T cell receptor (beta chain) was carried out in a study of CD8 T cells in Susac syndrome. CDR3 length equals 13 residues. Trimming pared 7 bases from V and 5 bases from J, leaving 14 bases between. Germline V gene sequence: CDR1 MNHEY, CDR2 SVGAGI. Reverse transcription of roughly 0.45 to 1 ug RNA was performed with random hexamers. A single record per CDR3 protein comes from TCRdb applying MiXCR to the immunoSEQ multiplex PCR reads. Among about 440,000 distinct CDR3 sequences listed, around 85% were seen once. This receptor was taken from a human donor with multiple sclerosis. The V gene is TRBV6-5, the J gene TRBJ1-1, with D possibly being TRBD1 (5 bases). Sequences were obtained from CD8+ T cells from PBMCs. DNA for the CDR3: TGTGCCAGCACCGCAACGAGGGGTACTGAAGCTTTCTTT. This encodes CASTATRGTEAFF.